The TCR beta chain described here comes from a study of CD8+CD57+ T cells in acquired aplastic anemia. Study-level information: Sorted CD4+ and CD8+ cells yielded roughly 3.2 ug of DNA on average. General study points: Common to patients and controls were 25 to 30 CD8+ CDR3 sequences.

Individuals selected for sequencing had exhibited CD8+CD57+ cell expansion on flow cytometry. About this clonotype: Its antigen is undetermined. A much larger clone differs from this one at a single base, so this may be a read error.

Germline CDR1 is GTSNPN and CDR2 is SVGIG (reference sequence). The CDR3 runs 13 residues. The V end was cut by 1 base, the J end by 7 bases, with 14 bases between. TCR beta VDJ and CDR3 profiles were obtained from a genomic DNA template. TCRdb called the reads again in MiXCR, with one record for every CDR3 protein. This sample yields roughly 160,000 distinct CDR3 sequences, of which under 55% are seen a single time; about 3% belongs to the top ten. The sequencing input was sorted CD4+, CD8+, or CD8+CD57+ T cells (not recorded which) from PBMCs. The V call is TRBV30, the J call TRBJ2-7; the D gene is possibly TRBD1 (6 bases). The clonotype was recovered from a human donor with aplastic anemia. CDR3 loop: CAWSEQGLREQYF. DNA of the CDR3: TGTGCCTGGAGTGAGCAGGGGTTACGGGAGCAGTACTTC.